The TCR beta chain under discussion was sequenced for a study of OX40 agonist ivuxolimab in advanced cancers. At the level of the study: Patients receiving dose escalation had hepatocellular carcinoma, melanoma, renal cell or head and neck cancer.

Method: immunoSEQ multiplex PCR; TCRdb's copy keeps in-frame clones and lacks some. The data hold tens of thousands of clones, with about 92% observed a single time. It was autoimmune disease history or systemic immunosuppression that excluded patients. The germline V gene encodes CDR1 SGHNT and CDR2 YYREEE (reference sequence). This CDR3 has 14 residues. Trimming took off 0 bases at V and 1 base at J, with 7 bases between the two ends. The sample in question was CD4+ or CD8+ T cells sorted from blood, obtained in a trial of the OX40 agonist ivuxolimab. This TCR was sampled from an adult with an advanced solid tumor such as melanoma, head and neck, liver or kidney cancer. The chain employs TRBV5-4 and TRBJ1-1; D is undetermined. CDR3: CASSLVIGNTEAFF. The CDR3 DNA sequence: TGTGCCAGCAGCTTGGTTATCGGGAACACTGAAGCTTTCTTT.